One sample yielded the 23 T cell receptor beta chains listed below, sequenced in a study of T cells in women clearing cervical HPV infection (dated 2018 in TCRdb). Receptor libraries were prepared by the immunoSEQ multiplex PCR assay. Drawn from immuneACCESS, this table holds only the in-frame rearrangements with V and J called that TCRdb kept. Clones are partly lost; checked studies trace under half to an unresolved V gene and leave the rest unexplained. The sample table on file contains approximately 39,000 clones. Of the sample, roughly 4% is held by the ten largest clones. Sequencing input: blood buffy coat. The receptors derive from a woman between 18 and 70 years old with a cervical HPV16 infection that either progressed to CIN3+ or cleared (not recorded which).

On this clone: The DNA ends 3 residues before the CDR3 does, and the rest of the CDR3 is filled in from the germline J gene. The rearrangement links TRBV5-6 to TRBJ1-6; 9 bases align to TRBD1. Germline loops: CDR1 SGHDT, CDR2 YYEEEE. J was trimmed by 6 bases and V by 2 bases; bases with no gene match: 3. This CDR3 is 15 amino acids long. CDR3 protein: CASSFVDRGNSPLHF. The covered CDR3 bases are TGTGCCAGCAGCTTCGTGGACAGGGGTAATTCACCC.

As to this clone: The CDR3 end falls 3 residues outside the read, so it is completed with the germline J gene. The V gene is TRBV6-2 or TRBV6-3, the J gene TRBJ1-1, with TRBD1 matching 8 bases. The CDR3 is 14 amino acids. The germline V gene encodes CDR1 MNHEY and CDR2 SVGEGT. The CDR3 is CASSYSDREREAFF. Partial CDR3 DNA: TGTGCCAGCAGTTACTCGGACAGGGAAAGAGAA.

A remark on this clone: The CDR3 end is not reached by the read, which stops 3 residues before it; the germline J gene fills it in. This chain joins TRBV7-3 and TRBJ2-2, with D perhaps TRBD1 (5 bases). The CDR3 has 15 amino acids. Per germline, CDR1 SGHTA and CDR2 FQGTGA. Trimming took off 3 bases at V and 5 bases at J, with 13 bases between the two ends. The CDR3 loop is CASSFVQGSTGELFF. Incomplete CDR3 DNA: TGTGCCAGCAGCTTTGTTCAGGGAAGTACCGGGGAG.

On this clone itself: The sequence runs out 3 residues before the end of the CDR3; the remainder is reconstructed from the germline J gene. The rearrangement joins TRBV19 to TRBJ1-5, with D maybe TRBD1 (5 bases). This CDR3 comprises 15 residues. Trimming cost V 0 bases and J 9 bases, with 15 bases left between them. CDR1 is LNHDA and CDR2 is SQIVND in the germline V gene (reference sequence). CDR3 in amino acids: CASSIELTAWRPQHF. The DNA read from the CDR3 is TGTGCCAGTAGTATAGAGTTGACAGCCTGGAGGCCC.

Concerning this clone: The read is 3 residues too short to cover the CDR3 end, so that end is filled in from the germline J gene. The chain has TRBV5-1 and TRBJ2-2, with 10 bases that match TRBD2. The trim removed 1 base at V and 6 bases at J, leaving 3 bases unmatched. The germline gives CDR1 SGHRS, CDR2 YFSETQ. The CDR3 has 15 residues. CDR3 bases read: TGCGCCAGCAGCTTGACTAGCGGGGTCCCCGGGGAG. Its translation is CASSLTSGVPGE. The whole CDR3 region reads CASSLTSGVPGELFF.

Its frequency marks this clone as medium-sized (0.01 to 0.1%). The read finishes 3 residues shy of the CDR3 end, and the germline J gene is used to complete it. The gene calls are TRBV5-1 and TRBJ2-7; TRBD1 aligns across 8 bases. This CDR3 is 14 amino acids long. Germline values: CDR1 SGHRS, CDR2 YFSETQ. With 2 bases clipped from V and 5 bases from J, the junction kept 6 bases outside the gene matches. CDR3 bases read: TGCGCCAGCAGCTTCTGGACAGGGTCAGACGAG. As protein: CASSFWTGSDE. The complete CDR3 sequence is CASSFWTGSDEQYF.

Concerning this clone itself: The CDR3 end is not reached by the read, which stops 3 residues before it; the germline J gene fills it in. This chain links TRBV7-9 with TRBJ1-2, with D possibly TRBD1 on 6 matching bases. CDR1 and CDR2 from the germline V gene are SEHNR and FQNEAQ (reference sequence). The CDR3 has 13 amino acids. The ends were cut back, 3 bases at V and 5 bases at J, with 10 bases in the middle. CDR3 bases read: TGTGCCAGCAGCTTGGGGGGGCAGTATGGC. Translating it yields CASSLGGQYG. The whole CDR3 region reads CASSLGGQYGYTF.

A word on this clone: With the read ending 3 residues before the CDR3 end, the germline J gene is used to fill in that end. This chain uses TRBV18 with TRBJ2-5; tentative D call: TRBD1 (6 bases). CDR1 KGHSH and CDR2 LQKENI come from the germline V gene. The CDR3 length is 15 residues. Trimming removed 4 bases from V and 5 bases from J, with 17 bases in between. The CDR3 bases that were read are TGTGCCAGCTCACTAGTACAGGGCCCAAGCGAGACC. Its translation is CASSLVQGPSET. The whole CDR3 is CASSLVQGPSETQYF.

CDR3 DNA (partial): TGTGCCAGCAGCATAGGACATGCCGGTTTCGGAAAA. Its translation is CASSIGHAGFGK. Given in full, the CDR3 is CASSIGHAGFGKLFF. The V and J genes are TRBV5-6 and TRBJ1-4, with D perhaps matching TRBD1 (5 bases). The read ends 3 residues before the CDR3 terminus; that terminus is restored from the germline J gene. CDR3 length: 15 amino acids. Trimming removed 4 bases at V and 10 bases at J, with 20 bases between. Looked up from germline, CDR1 is SGHDT and CDR2 is YYEEEE.

A remark on this clone: The read halts 3 residues ahead of the CDR3 end, with the missing end drawn from the germline J gene. The chain employs TRBV19 and TRBJ2-2; 12 positions match TRBD2. Germline-derived CDR1 and CDR2 are LNHDA and SQIVND (reference sequence). The CDR3 is 18 amino acids. Trimming removed 9 bases from V and 6 bases from J; junction bases left unmatched: 17. The CDR3 protein is CASTGGPSGRAIAGELFF. The CDR3 bases that were read are TGTGCCAGCACCGGAGGGCCTAGCGGGAGGGCCATCGCCGGGGAG.

As concerns this clone: From the germline J gene comes the end of the CDR3, since the read stops 3 residues before it. The chain combines TRBV18 with TRBJ1-1, with D unresolved. CDR1 is KGHSH and CDR2 is LQKENI in the germline V gene. V lost 0 bases and J lost 1, with 3 bases in between. The CDR3 has 13 amino acids. The CDR3 protein is CASSPPANTEAFF. The part of the CDR3 DNA that was read is TGTGCCAGCTCACCACCGGCGAACACTGAA. Combining the CDR3 with reference TRBV18 and TRBJ1-1 gives the whole variable domain NAGVMQNPRHLVRRRGQEARLRCSPMKGHSHVYWYRQLPEEGLKFMVYLQKENIIDESGMPKERFSAEFPKEGPSILRIQQVVRGDSAAYFCASSPPANTEAFFGQGTRLTVV.

As to this clone: The read finishes 3 residues shy of the CDR3 end, and the germline J gene is used to complete it. The rearrangement uses TRBV20-1 and TRBJ2-3; TRBD1 aligns across 10 bases. The germline V gene has CDR1 DFQATT and CDR2 SNEGSKA (reference sequence). This CDR3 has 17 residues. With V trimmed by 2 bases and J by 5 bases, 13 bases remained unmatched. Partial CDR3 DNA: TGCAGTGCTAGACCACATGAAAGGACAGGGGGGGAAGATACG. Its protein product is CSARPHERTGGEDT. The full CDR3 protein reads CSARPHERTGGEDTQYF.

About this clone itself: The sequenced fragment ends 3 residues before the CDR3 boundary, so the rest is inferred from the germline J gene. This sequence joins TRBV10-3 and TRBJ2-7; possible D gene TRBD1, 5 bases. The germline V gene has CDR1 ENHRY and CDR2 SYGVKD. The CDR3 extends over 12 amino acids. Trimming stripped 8 bases from V and 4 bases from J, with 12 bases between. CDR3 sequence: CAIGQGAYEQYF. CDR3 DNA, as far as it was read: TGTGCCATCGGTCAAGGGGCTTACGAG.

Concerning this clone itself: The read ends 3 residues early relative to the CDR3; the germline J gene fills the gap. This sequence joins TRBV24-1 and TRBJ2-3; D gene uncertain. Trimming took off 0 bases at V and 0 bases at J, with 9 bases between the two ends. CDR1 is KGHDR and CDR2 is SFDVKD in the germline V gene. The CDR3 contains 16 residues. Partial CDR3 DNA: TGTGCCACCAGTGATTTGGGGCAGGAAAGCACAGATACG. Residues: CATSDLGQESTDT. The full CDR3 sequence reads CATSDLGQESTDTQYF.

A word on this clone: Read data end 3 residues before the CDR3 end; the end is taken from the germline J gene. The genes are TRBV4-1 and TRBJ2-7, with 8 bases lining up with TRBD2. Germline CDR1 MGHRA, CDR2 YSYEKL. This CDR3 has 17 amino acids. The V segment lost 4 bases and the J segment 4 bases; nucleotides outside the gene matches: 15. The sequenced part of the CDR3 DNA is TGCGCCAGCAGCCCCTGGGGTGGCGGGGGGCAAGATTACGAG. Protein sequence: CASSPWGGGGQDYE. The complete CDR3 sequence is CASSPWGGGGQDYEQYF.

As for this clone: Read coverage stops 3 residues before the CDR3 terminus; the germline J gene supplies the remainder. V is TRBV6-4 and J is TRBJ2-3; no firm D call. With 3 bases removed from V and 3 bases from J, the gap between germline ends came to 7 bases. There are 13 residues in the CDR3. Germline V lookup: CDR1 MRHNA, CDR2 SNTAGT. The chain's CDR3 is CASSEQGTDTQYF. CDR3 DNA, as far as it was read: TGTGCCAGCAGTGAACAAGGGACAGATACG.

With regard to this clone: The DNA ends 3 residues before the CDR3 does, and the rest of the CDR3 is filled in from the germline J gene. The genes are TRBV30 and TRBJ2-5; possibly TRBD1 for D (6 bases). The germline V gene has CDR1 GTSNPN and CDR2 SVGIG (reference sequence). The CDR3 loop spans 13 amino acids. V was shortened by 2 bases and J by 2 bases, with 9 bases between the two germline ends. The sequenced CDR3 bases are TGTGCCTGGAGTAATACAGGGCAAGAGACC. Residues: CAWSNTGQET. The CDR3 in full is CAWSNTGQETQYF. The variable domain in full, with the rest retrieved from reference TRBV30 and TRBJ2-5, is SQTIHQWPATLVQPVGSPLSLECTVEGTSNPNLYWYRQAAGRGLQLLFYSVGIGQISSEVPQNLSASRPQDRQFILSSKKLLLSDSGFYLCAWSNTGQETQYFGPGTRLLVL.

Of note for this clone: Sequencing ends 3 residues short of the CDR3 end; the germline J gene provides the rest. The chain employs TRBV28 and TRBJ2-3, with TRBD2 matching 9 bases. This CDR3 comprises 14 residues. Germline lookup yields CDR1 MDHEN and CDR2 SYDVKM. The junction had 4 bases not matched to a gene; V was cut back by 6 bases and J by 3 bases. The sequenced part of the CDR3 DNA is TGTGCCAGCAGGATTAGCGGGAGTACAGATACG. Protein product: CASRISGSTDT. The entire CDR3 protein reads CASRISGSTDTQYF.

In regard to this clone: The sequence runs out 3 residues before the end of the CDR3; the remainder is reconstructed from the germline J gene. The chain carries TRBV20-1 and TRBJ2-4; no firm D call. Germline CDR1 reads DFQATT; CDR2 reads SNEGSKA (reference sequence). Trimming removed 1 base at V and 2 bases at J, with 6 bases between. The CDR3 length is 13 residues. The CDR3 region is CSARVATKNIQYF. Partial CDR3 DNA: TGCAGTGCTAGAGTGGCAACCAAAAACATT.

Notes on this clone: The CDR3 end falls 3 residues outside the read, so it is completed with the germline J gene. The chain carries TRBV12-3 or TRBV12-4 and TRBJ2-1; perhaps TRBD2 as D (6 bases). CDR3 length equals 17 residues. Trimming took 5 bases from V and 0 from J, leaving 17 bases between them. The chain's CDR3 is CASSTPTSVRSYNEQFF. The part of the CDR3 DNA that was read is TGTGCCAGCAGTACCCCGACTAGTGTTCGCTCCTACAATGAG.

As regards this clone: The read terminates 3 residues before the CDR3 end, so the remaining end is supplied by the germline J gene. The chain has TRBV6-7 and TRBJ2-3; 16 nucleotides agree with TRBD2. TRBV6-7 belongs to the ORF category, with a function that is uncertain. The CDR3 consists of 20 residues. V shed 6 bases, J shed 1 base, and the junction held 13 bases outside the gene matches. The DNA read from the CDR3 is TGTGCCAGCAGGGATCCCGGGACTAGCGGGGGGGCTGGTCGCACAGATACG. This sequence encodes CASRDPGTSGGAGRTDT. The entire CDR3 protein is CASRDPGTSGGAGRTDTQYF.

Concerning this clone itself: Read data end 3 residues before the CDR3 end; the end is taken from the germline J gene. The rearrangement links TRBV28 to TRBJ2-7, with 8 positions matching TRBD2. J gave up 1 base and V 6 bases, and 2 bases lay outside the gene matches. The CDR3 consists of 13 residues. The germline gives CDR1 MDHEN, CDR2 SYDVKM. The CDR3 sequence: CASSRGGSYEQYF. The DNA read from the CDR3 is TGTGCCAGCAGCCGGGGGGGGTCCTACGAG.

For this clone: From the germline J gene comes the end of the CDR3, since the read stops 3 residues before it. The genes are TRBV18 and TRBJ1-5; D possibly corresponds to TRBD1 (5 bases). Germline V gene data show CDR1 as KGHSH and CDR2 as LQKENI. V shed 6 bases and J shed 3 bases, with 12 bases lying between them. This CDR3 contains 14 residues. The CDR3 bases that were read are TGTGCCAGCTCTTCGGGGGGGGACAATCAGCCC. The encoded protein is CASSSGGDNQP. The entire CDR3 is CASSSGGDNQPQHF. The complete variable domain, with remaining parts taken from reference TRBV18 and TRBJ1-5, reads NAGVMQNPRHLVRRRGQEARLRCSPMKGHSHVYWYRQLPEEGLKFMVYLQKENIIDESGMPKERFSAEFPKEGPSILRIQQVVRGDSAAYFCASSSGGDNQPQHFGDGTRLSIL.